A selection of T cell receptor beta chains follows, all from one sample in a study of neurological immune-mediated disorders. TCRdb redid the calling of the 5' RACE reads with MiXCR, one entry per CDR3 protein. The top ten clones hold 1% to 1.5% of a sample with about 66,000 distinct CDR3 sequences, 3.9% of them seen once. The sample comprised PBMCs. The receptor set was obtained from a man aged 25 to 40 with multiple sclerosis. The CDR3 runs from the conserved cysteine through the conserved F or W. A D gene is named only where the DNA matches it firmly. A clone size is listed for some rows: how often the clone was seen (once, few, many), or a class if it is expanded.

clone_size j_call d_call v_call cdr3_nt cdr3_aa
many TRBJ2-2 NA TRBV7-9 TGTGCCAGCAGCTTAAGGGACACGAAGAACACCGGGGAGCTGTTTTTT CASSLRDTKNTGELFF
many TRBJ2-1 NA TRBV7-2 TGTGCCAGCAGTCTTGACGGAAGCTCCTACAATGAGCAGTTCTTC CASSLDGSSYNEQFF
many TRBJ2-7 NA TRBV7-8 TGTGCCAGCAGCTCCCATAGCGCCTACGAGCAGTACTTC CASSSHSAYEQYF
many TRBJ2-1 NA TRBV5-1 TGCGCCAGCCAACAGGCGGACAGCTCCTACAATGAGCAGTTCTTC CASQQADSSYNEQFF
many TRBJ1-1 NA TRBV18 TGTGCCAGCTCACCAGGGACCCAGAACCAGGACACTGAAGCTTTCTTT CASSPGTQNQDTEAFF
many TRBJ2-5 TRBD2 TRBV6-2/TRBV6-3 TGTGCCAGCAGTACCAGTACTAGCGGGAAAGAGACCCAGTACTTC CASSTSTSGKETQYF
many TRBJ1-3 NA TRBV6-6 TGTGCCAGCAGCCGCGAAGCTGGAAACACCATATATTTT CASSREAGNTIYF
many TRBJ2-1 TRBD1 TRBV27 TGTGCCAGCACCCGGGACAGCTCCTACAATGAGCAGTTCTTC CASTRDSSYNEQFF
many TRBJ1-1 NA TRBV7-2 TGTGCCAGCAGCTTAAGGGGTCGGAGTGGTGAAGCTTTCTTT CASSLRGRSGEAFF
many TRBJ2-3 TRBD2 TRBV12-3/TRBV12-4 TGTGCCAGCAGTTTGACGCGGGGGGGAGGAGATACGCAGTATTTT CASSLTRGGGDTQYF
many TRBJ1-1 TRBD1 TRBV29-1 TGCAGCGAGAATGACAGGGGCAACACTGAAGCTTTCTTT CSENDRGNTEAFF
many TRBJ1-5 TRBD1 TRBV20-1 TGCAGTGCTAGAGACCTGACAGGGGACCAACAGCCCCAGCATTTT CSARDLTGDQQPQHF
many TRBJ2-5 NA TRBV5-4 TGTGCCAGCAGCTTGAAGGGACTCAAGTACCAAGAGACCCAGTACTTC CASSLKGLKYQETQYF
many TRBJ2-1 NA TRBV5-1 TGCGCCAGCAGCTTACAGGGTATTGAATCATTTGTTGAGCAGTTCTTC CASSLQGIESFVEQFF
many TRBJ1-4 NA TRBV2 TGTGCCAGCAGTAAAACGCAGGCAACTAATGAAAAACTGTTTTTT CASSKTQATNEKLFF
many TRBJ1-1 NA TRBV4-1 TGCGCCAGCAGCCAAGTCGAACAGTTGAACACTGAAGCTTTCTTT CASSQVEQLNTEAFF
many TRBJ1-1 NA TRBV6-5 TGTGCCAGCAGTTACCAGGGTTGGTTCTCTGAAGCTTTCTTT CASSYQGWFSEAFF
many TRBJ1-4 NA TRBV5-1 TGCGCCAGCAGCTTGAAACCGGACTTTTTT CASSLKPDFF
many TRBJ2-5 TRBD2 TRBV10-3 TGTGCCATCAGTGGGACTAGAGGAGAGACCCAGTACTTC CAISGTRGETQYF
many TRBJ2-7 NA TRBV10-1 TGCGCCTCTGGGACAAGCTCCTACGAGCAGTACTTC CASGTSSYEQYF
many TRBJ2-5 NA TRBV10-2 TGCGCCAGCAGAGGGACGCTCTACGACCAAGAGACCCAGTACTTC CASRGTLYDQETQYF
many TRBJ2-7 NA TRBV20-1 TGCAGTGCCCTCCGTCAGGCGTCCTACGAGCAGTACTTC CSALRQASYEQYF
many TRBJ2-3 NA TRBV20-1 TGCAGTGCCCTGATTTTCGATACGCAGTATTTT CSALIFDTQYF
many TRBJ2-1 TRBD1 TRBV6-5 TGTGCCAGCAGCCCATCCGGGACAGGGTCTATCAATGAGCAGTTCTTC CASSPSGTGSINEQFF
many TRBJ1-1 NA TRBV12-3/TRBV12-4 TGTGCCAGCAGTTTAATGGCCAGGAACACTGAAGCTTTCTTT CASSLMARNTEAFF
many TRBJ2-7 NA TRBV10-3 TGTGCCATCAGTGGAACAGGCGGCGCCTACGAGCAGTACTTC CAISGTGGAYEQYF
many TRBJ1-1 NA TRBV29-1 TGCAGCGTTGAAGGGTCGGGGGGAACTGAAGCTTTCTTT CSVEGSGGTEAFF
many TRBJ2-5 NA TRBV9 TGTGCCAGCAGCGCAACACTAGTTTCCAAAGAGACCCAGTACTTC CASSATLVSKETQYF
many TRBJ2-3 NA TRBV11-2 TGTGCCAGCAGCTTAGTGGGGGTCCGGGATACGCAGTATTTT CASSLVGVRDTQYF
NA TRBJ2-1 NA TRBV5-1 TGCGCCAGCAGCATCCAGGGACCCTCCTACAATGAGCAGTTCTTC CASSIQGPSYNEQFF
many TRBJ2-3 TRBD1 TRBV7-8 TGTGCCAGCAGTAAGGACAGGGTCCTAGATACGCAGTATTTT CASSKDRVLDTQYF
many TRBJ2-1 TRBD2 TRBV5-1 TGCGCCAGCAGGTCTTCCGGGGGGAATTACAATGAGCAGTTCTTC CASRSSGGNYNEQFF
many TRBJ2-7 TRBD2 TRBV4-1 TGCGCCAGCAGCCAAGGGCGGGGGGCCTCCTACGAGCAGTACTTC CASSQGRGASYEQYF
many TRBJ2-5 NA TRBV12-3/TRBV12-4 TGTGCCAGCAGTTTATCGCCAACCGGGACAAAGGAGACCCAGTACTTC CASSLSPTGTKETQYF
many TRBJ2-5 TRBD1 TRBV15 TGTGCCACCAGCAGAGGACAGGGGTTGGAGACCCAGTACTTC CATSRGQGLETQYF
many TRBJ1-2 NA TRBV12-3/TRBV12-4 TGTGCCAGCAGTTTAAGAATCACGACGACTGGCTACACCTTC CASSLRITTTGYTF
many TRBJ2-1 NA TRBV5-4 TGTGCCAGCAGCTCAAACTTATGGGGGCGCGACAATGAGCAGTTCTTC CASSSNLWGRDNEQFF
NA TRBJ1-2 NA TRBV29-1 TGCAGCGTTGATTCCTGGGCAGGGAAGAACTATGGCTACACCTTC CSVDSWAGKNYGYTF
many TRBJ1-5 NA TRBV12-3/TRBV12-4 TGTGCCAGCAGTTATGACAGGAATCAGCCCCAGCATTTT CASSYDRNQPQHF
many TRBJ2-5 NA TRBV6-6 TGTGCCAGCAGCCCGAACACAGGGCTCGGGGAGACCCAGTACTTC CASSPNTGLGETQYF
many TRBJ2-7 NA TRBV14 TGTGCCAGCAGCCAAGATTTCGGGGTGTCCTACGAGCAGTACTTC CASSQDFGVSYEQYF
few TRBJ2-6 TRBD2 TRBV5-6 TGTGCCAGCAGCGAGGAGCGGGACCTCCGCTCTGGGGCCAACGTCCTGACTTTC CASSEERDLRSGANVLTF
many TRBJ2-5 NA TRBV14 TGTGCCAGCAGCCGTCTCAAGACCCAGTACTTC CASSRLKTQYF
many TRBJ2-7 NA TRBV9 TGTGCCAGCAGCCCACCACAGGGCCTTTCCTACGAGCAGTACTTC CASSPPQGLSYEQYF
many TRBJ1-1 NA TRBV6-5 TGTGCCAGCAGTGGGGGGAAGAGCTTAGCAGCTTTCTTT CASSGGKSLAAFF
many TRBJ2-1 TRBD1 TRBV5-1 TGCGCCAGCAGCTTGGGGTCCGAGACAGGGTACAATGAGCAGTTCTTC CASSLGSETGYNEQFF
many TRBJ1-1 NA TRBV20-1 TGCAGTGCTAGGAGAGGGACATTGAACACTGAAGCTTTCTTT CSARRGTLNTEAFF
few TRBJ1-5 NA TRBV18 TGTGCCAGCTCACCAGGGTATCAGCCCCAGCATTTT CASSPGYQPQHF
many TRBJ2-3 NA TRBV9 TGTGCCAGCAGCGTAGGAGGGAAACCAGATACGCAGTATTTT CASSVGGKPDTQYF
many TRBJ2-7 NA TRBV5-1 TGCGCCAGCAGCTTGGAGTCTATCGGCGAGCAGTACTTC CASSLESIGEQYF
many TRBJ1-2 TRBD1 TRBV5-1 TGCGCCAGCAGCGGGGGACAGGGGGCTAGAAGCTACACCTTC CASSGGQGARSYTF
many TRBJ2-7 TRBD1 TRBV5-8 TGTGCCAGCAGCTGGGGGACAGGGGGTTACGAGCAGTACTTC CASSWGTGGYEQYF
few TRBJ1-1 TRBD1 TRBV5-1 TGCGCCAGCAGCTTGGCGGGACAGAAGAACACTGAAGCTTTCTTT CASSLAGQKNTEAFF
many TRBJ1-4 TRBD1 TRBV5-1 TGCGCCAGCAGCCCCGGTCCCGGGACAGGGACGGATGAAAAACTGTTTTTT CASSPGPGTGTDEKLFF
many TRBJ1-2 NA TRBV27 TGTGCCAGCAGCCCGGGAATTAACTATGGCTACACCTTC CASSPGINYGYTF
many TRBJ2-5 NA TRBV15 TGTGCCACCAGCGGGTGGGGAGTTGGGCAAGAGACCCAGTACTTC CATSGWGVGQETQYF
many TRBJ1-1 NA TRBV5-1 TGCGCCAGCGGTCGTCGGCAGGCGAACACTGAAGCTTTCTTT CASGRRQANTEAFF
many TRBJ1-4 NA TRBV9 TGTGCCAGCAGCGTATATGCAACTAATGAAAAACTGTTTTTT CASSVYATNEKLFF